The 14 T cell receptor beta chains in this list originate from one sample, sequenced in a study of shared clonotypes between healthy human individuals. Terminally differentiated effector memory CD45RA+ cells were left out of the naive CD8 fraction, which was CD45RO-negative and positively selected for CCR7. Repertoires were generated with immunoSEQ multiplex PCR, while TCRdb's copy carries only in-frame clones and drops some. Of roughly 2.1 million clones listed, roughly 91% are singletons. Source material: naive CD8+ T cells from PBMCs. The receptors derive from a man aged 18 to 29 in good health. Some clones in this sample may be carry-over from other donors' samples.

This chain joins TRBV28 and TRBJ2-3, with D possibly being TRBD1 (6 bases). This CDR3 region has 15 residues. The germline CDR1 and CDR2 sequences are MDHEN and SYDVKM. V lost 2 bases, J lost 1 base, and 10 bases lay in between. The CDR3 sequence is CASSLQGYRTDTQYF. The CDR3 DNA is TGTGCCAGCAGTTTACAGGGGTACCGCACAGATACGCAGTATTTT.

The gene calls are TRBV7-6 and TRBJ2-1; D gene unclear. Germline V gives CDR1 SGHVS, CDR2 FNYEAQ. Trimming stripped 4 bases from V and 4 bases from J, with 11 bases between. The CDR3 is made up of 14 amino acids. CDR3 DNA: TGTGCCAGCAGCTGGGCGGTGGGATACAATGAGCAGTTCTTC. It encodes CASSWAVGYNEQFF. Using reference TRBV7-6 and TRBJ2-1 for the parts outside the CDR3, the full variable domain is GAGVSQSPRYKVTKRGQDVALRCDPISGHVSLYWYRQALGQGPEFLTYFNYEAQQDKSGLPNDRFSAERPEGSISTLTIQRTEQRDSAMYRCASSWAVGYNEQFFGPGTRLTVL.

The J gene is TRBJ1-3, the V gene TRBV28; 7 nucleotides line up with TRBD1. Germline CDR1 and CDR2: MDHEN and SYDVKM. This CDR3 comprises 14 residues. The trim removed 3 bases at V and 3 bases at J, leaving 2 bases unmatched. DNA of the CDR3: TGTGCCAGCAGTTTTACAGGGGATGGAAACACCATATATTTT. It is translated as CASSFTGDGNTIYF.

The chain combines TRBV4-1 with TRBJ2-1; 12 positions match TRBD2. This CDR3 is 15 amino acids long. CDR1 is MGHRA and CDR2 is YSYEKL in the germline V gene. The V gene end was trimmed by 4 bases and the J gene end by 9 bases; junction bases not matched to a gene: 7. The CDR3, as DNA: TGCGCCAGCAGCCCTCTAGCGGGAGGGGGGGTTGAGCAGTTCTTC. As protein: CASSPLAGGGVEQFF.

The chain combines TRBV27 with TRBJ2-2; 7 nucleotides line up with TRBD2. V was pared by 5 bases and J by 6 bases, with 12 bases of the junction left unmatched. Germline CDR1 reads MNHEY; CDR2 reads SMNVEV (reference sequence). The CDR3 loop spans 16 amino acids. This CDR3 is CASSPTSPPMPGELFF. The CDR3, as DNA: TGTGCCAGCAGTCCGACTAGCCCCCCAATGCCCGGGGAGCTGTTTTTT.

Note on this clone: The sample contains more than one DNA sequence encoding this CDR3. The chain joins TRBV27 to TRBJ2-7, with no clear D. The V end was cut by 4 bases, the J end by 3 bases, with 7 bases between. Germline assignment: CDR1 MNHEY and CDR2 SMNVEV (reference sequence). The CDR3 sequence is 12 residues long. The CDR3 spells CASSSGNYEQYF. CDR3 in DNA: TGTGCCAGCAGTTCGGGTAACTACGAGCAGTACTTC.

The chain employs TRBV15 and TRBJ2-2; D is unclear. This CDR3 is built from 14 residues. Per the germline V gene, CDR1 is LNHNV and CDR2 is YYDKDF (reference sequence). V lost 5 bases, J lost 1 base, and 8 bases lay in between. The CDR3 DNA reads as TGTGCCACCAGCCCGAGAGGGAACACCGGGGAGCTGTTTTTT. Translating gives CATSPRGNTGELFF.

This clone showed up just a few times. J is TRBJ1-2 and V is TRBV6-5; D is unresolved. V was shortened by 10 bases and J by 8 bases, with 11 bases between the two germline ends. Germline V gene data show CDR1 as MNHEY and CDR2 as SVGAGI. The CDR3 extends over 10 amino acids. The CDR3 reads CATLYVGYTF. The CDR3 region has the DNA TGTGCCACTTTATATGTGGGCTACACCTTC.

Regarding this clone: Other DNA sequences from this sample encode an identical CDR3 as well. This chain joins TRBV28 and TRBJ2-5; no definite D call. The germline CDR1 and CDR2 sequences are MDHEN and SYDVKM. V lost 1 base to trimming and J lost 1 base, with 1 base between them. The CDR3 spans 12 residues. The CDR3 is CASSLFQETQYF. The CDR3 DNA reads as TGTGCCAGCAGTTTATTCCAAGAGACCCAGTACTTC.

The J gene is TRBJ2-2, the V gene TRBV28, with 10 bases fitting TRBD2. With 6 bases clipped from V and 1 base from J, the junction kept 8 bases outside the gene matches. The CDR3 consists of 17 residues. Per the germline V gene, CDR1 is MDHEN and CDR2 is SYDVKM. Here the CDR3 DNA reads TGTGCCAGCAGGATACTAGCGGGGCTTGGGAACACCGGGGAGCTGTTTTTT. It specifies CASRILAGLGNTGELFF.

The gene calls are TRBV27 and TRBJ2-1; 7 nucleotides align to TRBD2. Trimming cost V 2 bases and J 8 bases; bases outside gene matches: 9. The length of the CDR3 is 15 residues. Per the germline V gene, CDR1 is MNHEY and CDR2 is SMNVEV (reference sequence). The CDR3 reads CASSLTPAGYDEQFF. The CDR3 nucleotides are TGTGCCAGCAGTTTAACCCCAGCGGGATACGATGAGCAGTTCTTC.

The genes are TRBV7-9 and TRBJ2-7; 9 bases are a match to TRBD1. The CDR3 is made up of 15 amino acids. The trim removed 4 bases at V and 4 bases at J, leaving 8 bases unmatched. Germline V gene data show CDR1 as SEHNR and CDR2 as FQNEAQ (reference sequence). This CDR3 reads CASSSGQGKIYEQYF. The CDR3 region has the DNA TGTGCCAGCAGCTCCGGACAGGGGAAGATTTACGAGCAGTACTTC.

CDR3 region: CASVGGITTYNEQFF. The CDR3 region has the DNA TGTGCCAGCGTCGGGGGAATAACCACCTACAATGAGCAGTTCTTC. The chain links TRBV6-6 to TRBJ2-1; D is perhaps TRBD2 (6 bases). CDR3 length: 15 amino acids. The V and J ends lost 8 bases and 2 bases respectively, with 16 bases between them. Germline lookup yields CDR1 MNHNY and CDR2 SVGAGI (reference sequence).

The chain has TRBV5-4 and TRBJ1-2; 8 bases align to TRBD1. The germline V gene has CDR1 SGHNT and CDR2 YYREEE (reference sequence). Trimming at V came to 4 bases and at J to 6 bases, leaving 2 bases not matched to a gene. The CDR3 contains 12 residues. Here the CDR3 reads CASSPGGDGYTF. CDR3 coding DNA: TGTGCCAGCAGCCCAGGGGGCGATGGCTACACCTTC.